These 32 T cell receptor beta chains were all obtained from the same sample, sequenced in a study of CD8+CD57+ T cells in acquired aplastic anemia. The template used for profiling TCR beta VDJ and CDR3 was genomic DNA. Using its own MiXCR run on the reads, TCRdb lists one record per CDR3 protein. The repertoire holds a few hundred thousand distinct CDR3 sequences, with 30% to 40% as singletons. The sample comprised sorted CD4+, CD8+, or CD8+CD57+ T cells (not recorded which) from PBMCs. The receptors were gathered from a human donor in good health, serving as a control.

In this sample, this clonotype turned up a few times. The CDR3 protein is CASSPNHGVLGNTIYF. CDR3 bases: TGTGCCAGCAGCCCCAACCACGGTGTCTTGGGAAACACCATATATTTT. This chain connects TRBV3-1 to TRBJ1-3, with no clear D. Trimming shortened V by 4 bases and J by 4 bases, and 17 bases separated the two germline ends. Germline lookup yields CDR1 LGHDT and CDR2 YNNKEL (reference sequence). CDR3 length equals 16 residues.

This clonotype was seen ten or more times. This chain links TRBV15 with TRBJ1-2; D is uncertain. The V gene's germline CDR1 is LNHNV and CDR2 YYDKDF (reference sequence). The germline V and J ends were trimmed by 4 bases and 5 bases, with 8 bases remaining between them. This CDR3 region has 12 residues. The CDR3 sequence is CATSKEDYGYTF. The CDR3 DNA sequence: TGTGCCACCAGCAAAGAAGATTATGGCTACACCTTC.

This sequence joins TRBV3-1 and TRBJ2-1; TRBD2 matches at 8 bases. Germline V lookup: CDR1 LGHDT, CDR2 YNNKEL (reference sequence). This CDR3 spans 15 amino acids. V lost 4 bases and J lost 6; bases outside the gene matches: 8. DNA for the CDR3: TGTGCCAGCAGCCCTATCGGGACTAGTGGCAATGAGCAGTTCTTC. Translation: CASSPIGTSGNEQFF.

This clonotype was counted many times. The genes are TRBV5-1 and TRBJ2-7; TRBD1 aligns across 7 bases. The CDR3 totals 14 residues. J was trimmed by 1 base and V by 3 bases; bases with no gene match: 4. The germline gives CDR1 SGHRS, CDR2 YFSETQ. The DNA of the CDR3 is TGCGCCAGCAGCTCCCCAGGGGGATCCTACGAGCAGTACTTC. It codes for CASSSPGGSYEQYF. Together with reference TRBV5-1 and TRBJ2-7, the CDR3 gives the full variable domain: KAGVTQTPRYLIKTRGQQVTLSCSPISGHRSVSWYQQTPGQGLQFLFEYFSETQRNKGNFPGRFSGRQFSNSRSEMNVSTLELGDSALYLCASSSPGGSYEQYFGPGTRLTVT.

This clonotype was picked up a small number of times. The CDR3 bases are TGTGCCAGCAGTCGCAGGCACCTTCGAGGGGATCAGCCCCAGCATTTT. Protein: CASSRRHLRGDQPQHF. The chain is built from TRBV28 and TRBJ1-5; a weak D match, TRBD1 (5 bases). Trimming removed 5 bases at V and 5 bases at J, with 19 bases between. The CDR3 runs to 16 residues. Germline-derived CDR1 and CDR2 are MDHEN and SYDVKM.

The gene calls are TRBV6-1 and TRBJ2-5; 9 bases map to TRBD2. Germline V gene lookup returns CDR1 MNHNS and CDR2 SASEGT. The CDR3 length is 14 residues. Trimming cost V 3 bases and J 1 base; bases outside gene matches: 0. The CDR3, as DNA: TGTGCCAGCAGTGAGGGACTAGCCCAAGAGACCCAGTACTTC. Translation: CASSEGLAQETQYF.

This clonotype was detected ten times or more. This CDR3 reads CASSDQRTGQPNYGYTF. Written as DNA, the CDR3 is TGTGCCAGCAGCGATCAAAGGACAGGGCAACCTAACTATGGCTACACCTTC. The V gene is TRBV2, the J gene TRBJ1-2, with 8 bases lining up with TRBD1. Per germline, CDR1 SNHLY and CDR2 FYNNEI. The trim removed 6 bases at V and 0 bases at J, leaving 12 bases unmatched. The CDR3 length is 17 residues.

This clonotype was recorded many times. This chain links TRBV12-5 with TRBJ2-7, with D maybe TRBD1 (5 bases). V lost 2 bases, J lost 1 base, and 12 bases lay in between. Germline assignment: CDR1 LGHNT and CDR2 FRNRAP. The CDR3 covers 15 residues. CDR3 amino acids: CASGLRVPGSYEQYF. Written as DNA, the CDR3 is TGTGCTAGTGGTTTGAGGGTGCCAGGGTCCTACGAGCAGTACTTC. Filled out from reference TRBV12-5 and TRBJ2-7, the complete variable domain reads DARVTQTPRHKVTEMGQEVTMRCQPILGHNTVFWYRQTMMQGLELLAYFRNRAPLDDSGMPKDRFSAEMPDATLATLKIQPSEPRDSAVYFCASGLRVPGSYEQYFGPGTRLTVT.

About this clonotype itself: Sequence at one end of the junction differs from germline and may be a read error. J is TRBJ2-7 and V is TRBV12-5, with D possibly TRBD1 on 7 matching bases. CDR1 is LGHNT and CDR2 is FRNRAP in the germline V gene. The CDR3 contains 21 residues. CDR3 protein: CASGPGSGRVAGGIGLYGQYF. The CDR3 DNA is TGTGCTAGTGGGCCAGGGTCGGGCCGTGTCGCAGGGGGGATCGGCCTATACGGGCAGTACTTC.

The chain combines TRBV18 with TRBJ2-7, with 9 bases fitting TRBD1. The germline V gene encodes CDR1 KGHSH and CDR2 LQKENI. Trimming cost V 0 bases and J 1 base; bases outside gene matches: 13. The length of the CDR3 is 19 residues. CDR3 coding DNA: TGTGCCAGCTCACCACCTTGGGACAGGGAGAGGCCAACGTCCTACGAGCAGTACTTC. It is translated as CASSPPWDRERPTSYEQYF.

V is TRBV24-1 and J is TRBJ2-1, with 8 bases that match TRBD2. Germline loops: CDR1 KGHDR, CDR2 SFDVKD. With 6 bases clipped from V and 10 bases from J, the junction kept 13 bases outside the gene matches. The CDR3 runs 15 residues. The CDR3: CATSSGLESIQEQFF. CDR3 DNA: TGTGCCACCAGTTCGGGACTAGAGAGCATTCAGGAGCAGTTCTTC.

The chain recombines TRBV5-1 with TRBJ2-2; 9 bases map to TRBD1. Germline CDR1 is SGHRS and CDR2 is YFSETQ. The CDR3 has 18 amino acids. The ends lost 7 bases at V and 3 bases at J; junction bases unmatched: 16. CDR3 in amino acids: CASHHANPGQGYTGELFF. For the CDR3, the DNA is TGCGCCAGCCACCACGCGAATCCGGGACAGGGATACACCGGGGAGCTGTTTTTT.

This clonotype was observed many times. This chain connects TRBV20-1 to TRBJ2-5; 11 bases are a match to TRBD2. After removal of 3 bases from V and 4 bases from J, the junction contained 4 bases not matched to a gene. Germline assignment: CDR1 DFQATT and CDR2 SNEGSKA (reference sequence). The CDR3 loop spans 14 amino acids. CDR3 bases: TGCAGTGCTAGGGGTACTAGCGGGAGAGAGACCCAGTACTTC. As protein: CSARGTSGRETQYF.

CDR3 sequence reads: CSVGTPHGADTQYF. In DNA, the CDR3 is TGCAGCGTTGGGACACCTCATGGCGCAGATACGCAGTATTTT. The chain couples TRBV29-1 to TRBJ2-3; D might be TRBD1 (5 bases). V lost 4 bases and J lost 4, with 15 bases in between. Germline V gene sequence: CDR1 SQVTM, CDR2 ANQGSEA. This CDR3 spans 14 amino acids.

The sample holds one count of this clonotype. The rearrangement links TRBV5-6 to TRBJ2-7; D unclear. The CDR3 has 12 residues. V dropped 1 base and J dropped 2 bases, with 4 bases sitting between them. CDR1 SGHDT and CDR2 YYEEEE come from the germline V gene. Here the CDR3 DNA reads TGTGCCAGCAGCTTGTCTCCCTACGAGCAGTACTTC. Its translation: CASSLSPYEQYF.

This clonotype was recorded many times. The rearrangement links TRBV15 to TRBJ2-4, with a possible D match to TRBD1 (5 bases). The CDR3 has 15 amino acids. Trimming cost V 0 bases and J 8 bases, with 14 bases left between them. CDR1 LNHNV and CDR2 YYDKDF come from the germline V gene (reference sequence). The CDR3 coding sequence is TGTGCCACCAGCAGAGAGGTGCCAGGGTTGGACATTCAGTACTTC. Protein sequence: CATSREVPGLDIQYF.

This clonotype has more than one count but fewer than ten. The CDR3 is CASSLSLAGNNEQFF. The CDR3 DNA sequence: TGCGCCAGCAGCTTGAGCCTAGCGGGGAACAATGAGCAGTTCTTC. The chain combines TRBV5-1 with TRBJ2-1; 9 bases are shared with TRBD2. The CDR3 loop spans 15 amino acids. J gave up 5 bases and V 1 base, and 4 bases lay outside the gene matches. Germline V gene lookup returns CDR1 SGHRS and CDR2 YFSETQ.

The chain couples TRBV25-1 to TRBJ2-3, with D unclear. This CDR3 is built from 13 residues. The germline V gene encodes CDR1 MGHDK and CDR2 SYGVNS. V was cut by 3 bases and J by 2 bases, with 6 bases left in between. The DNA of the CDR3 is TGTGCCAGCAGTGACAGGTCCACAGATACGCAGTATTTT. This sequence encodes CASSDRSTDTQYF. The full variable domain, with the rest looked up from reference TRBV25-1 and TRBJ2-3, is EADIYQTPRYLVIGTGKKITLECSQTMGHDKMYWYQQDPGMELHLIHYSYGVNSTEKGDLSSESTVSRIRTEHFPLTLESARPSHTSQYLCASSDRSTDTQYFGPGTRLTVL.

The rearrangement joins TRBV5-8 to TRBJ2-3; D unclear. CDR3 length: 13 residues. Trimming cost V 4 bases and J 0 bases, with 6 bases left between them. Looked up from germline, CDR1 is SGHTS and CDR2 is YDEGEE. CDR3 DNA: TGTGCCAGCAGCGCTGTAAGCACAGATACGCAGTATTTT. Translated, it gives CASSAVSTDTQYF. The whole variable domain, filled in from reference TRBV5-8 and TRBJ2-3, reads EAGVTQSPTHLIKTRGQQATLRCSPISGHTSVYWYQQALGLGLQFLLWYDEGEERNRGNFPPRFSGRQFPNYSSELNVNALELEDSALYLCASSAVSTDTQYFGPGTRLTVL.

The CDR3 nucleotides are TGTGCCATCAGCGAAGATAACTATGGCTACACCTTC. This translates into CAISEDNYGYTF. This sequence joins TRBV10-3 and TRBJ1-2; D gene unclear. CDR3 length: 12 amino acids. CDR1 and CDR2 from the germline V gene are ENHRY and SYGVKD. V lost 6 bases to trimming and J lost 1 base, with 6 bases between them.

This sequence joins TRBV5-5 and TRBJ1-1, with D unclear. The CDR3 totals 13 residues. Trimming pared 5 bases from V and 1 base from J, leaving 9 bases between. The germline CDR1 and CDR2 sequences are SGHKS and YYEKEE (reference sequence). The DNA of the CDR3 is TGTGCCAGCAGTTTACAGCAGAACACTGAAGCTTTCTTT. Residues: CASSLQQNTEAFF.

The chain uses TRBV4-2 and TRBJ2-7, with a weak D call TRBD1 (6 bases). CDR3 size: 15 residues. Germline V gives CDR1 LGHNA, CDR2 YNFKEQ. Trimming cost V 4 bases and J 0 bases, with 13 bases left between them. The CDR3 loop is CASSLAGVISYEQYF. Written as DNA, the CDR3 is TGTGCCAGCAGCCTCGCAGGGGTGATCTCCTACGAGCAGTACTTC.

To note about this clonotype: A single base separates this from a much larger clone, so it may be a read error. DNA for the CDR3: TGCGCCAGCAGCTTACCTACAGGGGGCGAAGAGGTGGCCCGCGAGCAGTACTTC. Protein product: CASSLPTGGEEVAREQYF. This chain connects TRBV5-1 to TRBJ2-7; 9 positions agree with TRBD1. V lost 2 bases and J lost 6; bases outside the gene matches: 18. The CDR3 runs 18 residues. The germline V gene has CDR1 SGHRS and CDR2 YFSETQ.

This clonotype was counted at least ten times. This rearrangement joins TRBV7-9 to TRBJ2-7; a possible D gene is TRBD1 (5 bases). V shed 6 bases and J shed 2 bases, with 17 bases lying between them. Germline V lookup: CDR1 SEHNR, CDR2 FQNEAQ (reference sequence). There are 15 residues in the CDR3. The CDR3 sequence is CASSPRPGNPYEQYF. CDR3 nucleotides: TGTGCCAGCAGTCCTAGGCCAGGGAACCCCTACGAGCAGTACTTC.

This clonotype occurred many times. The V gene is TRBV7-9, the J gene TRBJ2-1, with 7 bases that match TRBD1. The V gene's germline CDR1 is SEHNR and CDR2 FQNEAQ (reference sequence). Unmatched junction bases numbered 7, after V lost 5 bases and J lost 6 bases. This CDR3 comprises 14 residues. The CDR3 nucleotides read TGTGCCAGCAGCGAGGTGACAGGGAGCAATGAGCAGTTCTTC. It codes for CASSEVTGSNEQFF.

This clonotype was observed many times. The genes are TRBV20-1 and TRBJ2-7, with D perhaps matching TRBD1 (6 bases). The CDR3 is 14 amino acids. Between the trimmed V and J ends, which lost 0 bases and 9 bases, there was a span of 18 bases. Germline CDR1 reads DFQATT; CDR2 reads SNEGSKA (reference sequence). This CDR3 is CSARDPTGWFGQYF. CDR3 nucleotides: TGCAGTGCTAGAGATCCCACAGGGTGGTTTGGGCAGTACTTC.

Details on this clonotype: With a much larger clone just one base away, this may be a read error. The chain is built from TRBV6-1 and TRBJ1-2, with D hard to call. The CDR3 totals 13 residues. Germline lookup yields CDR1 MNHNS and CDR2 SASEGT. CDR3 nucleotide sequence: TGTGCCAGCAGATCCCCGATCTCCTATGGCTACGCCTTC. Translating gives CASRSPISYGYAF.

This clonotype was observed many times. The J gene is TRBJ2-5, the V gene TRBV19; 10 nucleotides align to TRBD1. CDR1 and CDR2 from the germline V gene are LNHDA and SQIVND (reference sequence). The CDR3 runs to 15 residues. J lost 4 bases, V lost 4 bases, and 6 bases had no gene match. The DNA of the CDR3 is TGTGCCAGTAGTAAGGGGACAGGGGCTCGAGAGACCCAGTACTTC. This translates into CASSKGTGARETQYF.

This clonotype was observed a single time. A read error is possible here, since a much larger clone lies one base away. The chain recombines TRBV7-3 with TRBJ2-5; 12 positions match TRBD2. Germline V gene data show CDR1 as SGHTA and CDR2 as FQGTGA. This CDR3 has 18 amino acids. J gave up 2 bases and V 5 bases, and 12 bases lay outside the gene matches. The CDR3 loop reads CASSPTGGLAGTQETQYF. In DNA form, the CDR3 reads TGTGCCAGCAGCCCCACAGGTGGACTAGCGGGGACGCAAGAGACCCAGTACTTC.

This clonotype was observed a handful of times. The rearrangement joins TRBV6-5 to TRBJ1-2; tentative D call: TRBD1 (5 bases). The CDR3 sequence is 14 residues long. Germline CDR1 reads MNHEY; CDR2 reads SVGAGI. Between the trimmed V and J ends, which lost 3 bases and 5 bases, there was a span of 13 bases. CDR3: CASSYFGAGYGYTF. For the CDR3, the DNA is TGTGCCAGCAGTTATTTCGGGGCGGGGTATGGCTACACCTTC.

In this sample, this clonotype turned up many times. The rearrangement joins TRBV20-1 to TRBJ1-3; maybe TRBD1 (6 bases). The germline CDR1 and CDR2 sequences are DFQATT and SNEGSKA (reference sequence). V was clipped by 0 bases and J by 1 base, with 10 bases between them. This CDR3 contains 15 residues. The CDR3 here is CSARDAQGSGNTIYF. CDR3 coding DNA: TGCAGTGCTAGAGATGCACAGGGTTCTGGAAACACCATATATTTT.

The chain employs TRBV6-1 and TRBJ1-5, with D possibly matching TRBD1 (6 bases). The V gene lost 1 base and the J gene lost 10 bases, with 11 bases spanning the gap. This CDR3 comprises 13 residues. Per germline, CDR1 MNHNS and CDR2 SASEGT. The CDR3 here is CASSEEEGTPQHF. The CDR3 nucleotides read TGTGCCAGCAGTGAAGAGGAGGGGACACCCCAGCATTTT.